A single sample gave rise to the 7 T cell receptor beta chains below, sequenced in a study of T cells after yellow fever vaccination. One entry per CDR3 protein, called by TCRdb with MiXCR from the 5' RACE reads. The table shows 120,000 or so distinct CDR3 sequences, with nearly 15% occurring only once. This sample comprised CD8+ T cells sorted from PBMCs, obtained 5 days after the yellow fever booster vaccination. These receptors came from a man younger than 30 who received the YFV17D yellow fever vaccine.

V and J are TRBV19 and TRBJ1-1, with D perhaps matching TRBD1 (5 bases). The CDR3 is 13 residues long. Trimming removed 3 bases at V and 7 bases at J, with 12 bases between. Germline values: CDR1 LNHDA, CDR2 SQIVND (reference sequence). CDR3 region: CASSIRSTDEAFF. CDR3 nucleotide sequence: TGTGCCAGTAGTATCCGGTCGACAGATGAAGCTTTCTTT.

This clonotype has more than one count but fewer than ten. The V gene is TRBV21-1, the J gene TRBJ2-7; no check of the table's D call, TRBD1, against the DNA was made. TRBV21-1 is a documented pseudogene. This CDR3 region has 18 residues. CDR3 bases: TGTGCCAGCAGCACCGAGGGGACAGATCTTGGACAAATCTACGAGCAGTACTTC. Translating gives CASSTEGTDLGQIYEQYF.

A few counts support this clonotype. V gene TRBV14 combines with J gene TRBJ2-5; D is perhaps TRBD2 (7 bases). Trimming removed 2 bases at V and 2 bases at J, with 24 bases between. Germline V gene data show CDR1 as SGHDN and CDR2 as FVKESK. This CDR3 has 19 residues. CDR3 sequence reads: CASSQQIESWGGLQETQYF. DNA of the CDR3: TGTGCCAGCAGCCAACAGATTGAAAGTTGGGGGGGCCTTCAAGAGACCCAGTACTTC.

This clonotype was counted a few times. This chain links TRBV7-6 with TRBJ2-5, with 9 positions matching TRBD2. The CDR3 covers 15 residues. With V trimmed by 6 bases and J by 5 bases, 10 bases remained unmatched. In germline, CDR1 is SGHVS, CDR2 FNYEAQ. In DNA, the CDR3 is TGTGCCAGCAGGACGCCAGCGGGGGGATATGAGACCCAGTACTTC. As protein: CASRTPAGGYETQYF.

This clonotype was seen only a few times. The chain combines TRBV10-3 with TRBJ2-7; TRBD1 might be the D (6 bases). The CDR3 covers 17 residues. The ends were cut back, 2 bases at V and 4 bases at J, with 21 bases in the middle. Germline values: CDR1 ENHRY, CDR2 SYGVKD. The CDR3 is CAISEPDPKAGAYEQYF. CDR3 DNA sequence: TGTGCCATCAGTGAGCCCGATCCGAAGGCAGGGGCTTACGAGCAGTACTTC.

V is TRBV18 and J is TRBJ1-1; D is uncertain. Germline values: CDR1 KGHSH, CDR2 LQKENI. This CDR3 is built from 16 residues. Trimming took 3 bases from V and 1 from J, leaving 15 bases between them. Here the CDR3 reads CASSPRTGRRNTEAFF. The CDR3 DNA reads TGTGCCAGCTCACCGAGGACTGGGAGGAGGAACACTGAAGCTTTCTTT.

The chain couples TRBV10-3 to TRBJ1-1; TRBD1 aligns across 7 bases. The CDR3 consists of 12 residues. V gave up 11 bases and J gave up 3 bases; unmatched junction bases: 6. Germline lookup yields CDR1 ENHRY and CDR2 SYGVKD. The CDR3 here is CAVQGVDTEAFF. Here the CDR3 DNA reads TGTGCCGTCCAGGGGGTCGACACTGAAGCTTTCTTT.